The entry below gives a single T cell receptor (beta chain) sequence along with its context. The data stem from a study of T cell responses to AZD1222 COVID-19 vaccine. Germline CDR1 reads MDHEN; CDR2 reads SYDVKM. The CDR3 has 13 amino acids. The germline V and J ends were trimmed by 7 bases and 3 bases, with 13 bases remaining between them. TCRdb's copy holds only in-frame clones and misses some; the assay was immunoSEQ multiplex PCR. The sample holds about 56,000 clones, around 85% seen once. The rearrangement joins TRBV28 to TRBJ2-7; the D gene is possibly TRBD2 (5 bases). This TCR derives from an adult in good health. This specimen consisted of peripheral blood, obtained on day 0 of AZD1222 vaccination. The CDR3 protein is CASTPPGYYEQYF. The DNA for the CDR3 is TGTGCCAGCACTCCCCCGGGGTACTACGAGCAGTACTTC.